The 31 T cell receptor beta chains given below trace back to one sample, sequenced in a study of Graves' ophthalmopathy and Graves' hyperthyroidism. Amplification targeted the TCR beta CDR3 regions, with RNA transcripts as the source material. The library came from an HTBI-primed first-round RT-PCR and a second-round multiplex PCR. TCRdb passed the multiplex PCR reads through MiXCR, listing each CDR3 protein once. Among about 410,000 distinct CDR3 sequences listed, around 19% were seen once. Sequencing was done on a sample of peripheral blood. The receptors were sampled from a woman between 18 and 29 years old with Graves' ophthalmopathy.

At least ten counts were recorded for this clonotype. The V gene is TRBV20-1, the J gene TRBJ1-3; no clear D. The length of the CDR3 is 15 residues. Trimming removed 0 bases at V and 0 bases at J, with 9 bases between. Germline values: CDR1 DFQATT, CDR2 SNEGSKA (reference sequence). The CDR3 is CSARDPVSSGNTIYF. In DNA, the CDR3 is TGCAGTGCTAGAGATCCGGTCTCCTCTGGAAACACCATATATTTT.

This chain joins TRBV6-5 and TRBJ2-7, with D possibly being TRBD1 or TRBD2 (6 bases each). The germline V gene encodes CDR1 MNHEY and CDR2 SVGAGI. The CDR3 runs 15 residues. V lost 0 bases, J lost 2 bases, and 11 bases lay in between. DNA of the CDR3: TGTGCCAGCAGTTACTCGATGGGGGGCGCCTACGAGCAGTACTTC. Translating gives CASSYSMGGAYEQYF.

At least ten counts were recorded for this clonotype. The chain combines TRBV7-2 with TRBJ2-5; tentative D call: TRBD1 (6 bases). The CDR3 is made up of 11 amino acids. Germline CDR1 reads SGHTA; CDR2 reads FQGNSA. Between the trimmed V and J ends, which lost 1 base and 13 bases, there was a span of 10 bases. CDR3 amino acids: CASSLGGRGYF. The CDR3 region has the DNA TGTGCCAGCAGCTTAGGTGGCAGGGGGTACTTC.

This clonotype appeared many times. The chain recombines TRBV6-1 with TRBJ2-4; D not certain. The CDR3 has 14 residues. Per the germline V gene, CDR1 is MNHNS and CDR2 is SASEGT. V was pared by 1 base and J by 0 bases, with 4 bases between. The DNA for the CDR3 is TGTGCCAGCAGTGAAGGGACAGCCAAAAACATTCAGTACTTC. Translating it yields CASSEGTAKNIQYF.

This clonotype showed up many times. The rearrangement uses TRBV15 and TRBJ2-7, with 9 bases fitting TRBD2. V trimming: 0 bases; J trimming: 2 bases; junction bases outside the gene matches: 5. The germline gives CDR1 LNHNV, CDR2 YYDKDF (reference sequence). The CDR3 contains 16 residues. CDR3 in DNA: TGTGCCACCAGCAGAGATCTGGTAGCGGGAGCCTACGAGCAGTACTTC. Its protein product is CATSRDLVAGAYEQYF.

This clonotype has ten or more counts. This chain uses TRBV7-3 with TRBJ2-7, with D perhaps being TRBD1 or TRBD2 (5 bases each). CDR1 SGHTA and CDR2 FQGTGA come from the germline V gene. Trimming stripped 1 base from V and 3 bases from J, with 13 bases between. This CDR3 is built from 15 residues. The CDR3 loop is CASSLIRGPNYEQYF. The CDR3 DNA follows: TGTGCCAGCAGCTTAATTCGGGGCCCAAACTACGAGCAGTACTTC.

There are many counts of this clonotype. CDR3 protein: CASTPGRRNTGELFF. DNA for the CDR3: TGTGCCAGCACCCCGGGCAGGAGGAACACCGGGGAGCTGTTTTTT. The chain employs TRBV7-2 and TRBJ2-2; D gene uncertain. This CDR3 is built from 15 residues. V lost 7 bases and J lost 1, with 13 bases in between. Germline values: CDR1 SGHTA, CDR2 FQGNSA.

This clonotype was observed many times. This chain uses TRBV10-3 with TRBJ1-6, with a possible D match to TRBD1 (5 bases). Trimming took 6 bases from V and 7 from J, leaving 19 bases between them. Looked up from germline, CDR1 is ENHRY and CDR2 is SYGVKD. There are 16 residues in the CDR3. The CDR3 region has the DNA TGTGCCATCAGGGGGGGGGACTCCCGCCAAAATTCACCCCTCCACTTT. Protein: CAIRGGDSRQNSPLHF.

In its sample, this clonotype was seen once. CDR3 DNA: TGTGCCAGTAGCATCCAGGGAAACGTGGAGCTGTTTTTT. As protein: CASSIQGNVELFF. J is TRBJ2-2 and V is TRBV19; a weak D match, TRBD1 (5 bases). CDR1 and CDR2 (germline): LNHDA, SQIVND (reference sequence). V was pared by 6 bases and J by 10 bases, with 15 bases between. The CDR3 is made up of 13 amino acids.

This clonotype was observed many times. The J gene is TRBJ2-4, the V gene TRBV19; 10 bases are a match to TRBD1. The ends lost 5 bases at V and 5 bases at J; junction bases unmatched: 9. The CDR3 consists of 16 residues. Per germline, CDR1 LNHDA and CDR2 SQIVND (reference sequence). The CDR3 sequence: CASSAWDRGEENIQYF. CDR3 in DNA: TGTGCCAGTAGTGCCTGGGACAGGGGAGAAGAAAACATTCAGTACTTC.

This clonotype was counted between two and nine times. The chain carries TRBV6-2 or TRBV6-3 and TRBJ1-5; 7 nucleotides agree with TRBD1. CDR1 is MNHEY and CDR2 is SVGEGT in the germline V gene. J lost 4 bases, V lost 6 bases, and 9 bases had no gene match. This CDR3 comprises 15 residues. CDR3 sequence (DNA): TGTGCCAGCAGATATCGGGACAGCCCGAATCAGCCCCAGCATTTT. It specifies CASRYRDSPNQPQHF.

The sample holds many counts of this clonotype. The chain is built from TRBV20-1 and TRBJ2-4, with D perhaps TRBD1 (6 bases). Germline CDR1 DFQATT, CDR2 SNEGSKA (reference sequence). The CDR3 has 13 amino acids. V was clipped by 6 bases and J by 1 base, with 10 bases between them. CDR3 DNA: TGCAGTGCCTTCGACAGGGCCAAAAACATTCAGTACTTC. Translating gives CSAFDRAKNIQYF.

In the case of this clonotype: A junction boundary mismatches the germline segment, possibly from a read error. The J gene is TRBJ2-7, the V gene TRBV28; D is unclear. The length of the CDR3 is 14 residues. CDR1 is MDHEN, CDR2 SYDVKM, per germline. The CDR3 is CASSFNPTAPLMDF. CDR3 nucleotides: TGTGCCAGCAGTTTTAACCCCACGGCACCCCTTATGGACTTC.

This clonotype was counted at least ten times. The chain joins TRBV27 to TRBJ2-7; D not certain. The CDR3 length is 13 residues. Germline CDR1 MNHEY, CDR2 SMNVEV (reference sequence). Trimming left V 3 bases short and J 7 bases short, with 13 bases between. CDR3 amino acids: CASSFSSTREQYF. CDR3 coding DNA: TGTGCCAGCAGTTTCTCCTCAACGAGGGAGCAGTACTTC.

This clonotype occurred many times. CDR3 coding DNA: TGTGCCAGCAGTTACTCGTGGGACAGGGTACGGGAGACCCAGTACTTC. Protein product: CASSYSWDRVRETQYF. This chain joins TRBV6-5 and TRBJ2-5; TRBD1 agrees at 9 bases. The CDR3 extends over 16 amino acids. Germline V gene lookup returns CDR1 MNHEY and CDR2 SVGAGI. Trimming at V came to 0 bases and at J to 5 bases, leaving 7 bases not matched to a gene.

This clonotype has ten or more counts. J is TRBJ1-5 and V is TRBV28, with TRBD1 matching over 7 bases. Germline assignment: CDR1 MDHEN and CDR2 SYDVKM. The V gene end was trimmed by 5 bases and the J gene end by 8 bases; junction bases not matched to a gene: 12. The CDR3 consists of 15 residues. The CDR3 protein is CASSPRSGGPEPQHF. In nucleotides, the CDR3 is TGTGCCAGCAGTCCGAGATCAGGGGGGCCAGAGCCCCAGCATTTT. Looking up the rest from reference TRBV28 and TRBJ1-5 gives the full variable domain: DVKVTQSSRYLVKRTGEKVFLECVQDMDHENMFWYRQDPGLGLRLIYFSYDVKMKEKGDIPEGYSVSREKKERFSLILESASTNQTSMYLCASSPRSGGPEPQHFGDGTRLSIL.

This clonotype has a count of ten or more. The V and J genes are TRBV11-2 and TRBJ1-6; no reliable D call. Looked up from germline, CDR1 is SGHAT and CDR2 is FQNNGV. The CDR3 covers 15 residues. The V end lost 3 bases, the J end lost 5 bases, and 11 bases lay between the germline ends. The CDR3 bases are TGTGCCAGCAGCTTTACTGGCCCCCATAATTCACCCCTCCACTTT. Residues: CASSFTGPHNSPLHF.

There are many counts of this clonotype. The rearrangement links TRBV4-3 to TRBJ2-4; D remains ambiguous. Germline CDR1 is LGHNA and CDR2 is YSLEER. The CDR3 is 15 amino acids. Between the trimmed V and J ends, which lost 0 bases and 6 bases, there was a span of 12 bases. The CDR3: CASSQDVTIRNIQYF. The CDR3 region has the DNA TGCGCCAGCAGCCAAGATGTAACTATCCGAAACATTCAGTACTTC.

This clonotype was seen many times. V gene TRBV28 combines with J gene TRBJ2-4, with 9 bases that match TRBD2. Unmatched junction bases numbered 4, after V lost 0 bases and J lost 1 base. The germline V gene has CDR1 MDHEN and CDR2 SYDVKM. The CDR3 is 17 residues long. CDR3 residues: CASSLWASGEAKNIQYF. Written as DNA, the CDR3 is TGTGCCAGCAGTTTATGGGCTAGCGGGGAGGCCAAAAACATTCAGTACTTC.

This clonotype was seen repeatedly, ten times or more. The V call is TRBV28, the J call TRBJ2-7; 10 bases are a match to TRBD2. V lost 5 bases, J lost 4 bases, and 11 bases stayed unmatched. The CDR3 loop spans 16 amino acids. CDR1 and CDR2 (germline): MDHEN, SYDVKM. The CDR3 is CASSPLLLAGFYEQYF. The DNA for the CDR3 is TGTGCCAGCAGTCCCCTTTTACTAGCGGGGTTTTACGAGCAGTACTTC.

The chain has TRBV15 and TRBJ1-5, with D uncertain. The V gene lost 0 bases and the J gene lost 7 bases, with 4 bases spanning the gap. This CDR3 has 12 residues. CDR1 LNHNV and CDR2 YYDKDF come from the germline V gene (reference sequence). CDR3 loop: CATSRDLQPQHF. The DNA of the CDR3 is TGTGCCACCAGCAGAGATTTGCAGCCCCAGCATTTT.

The V call is TRBV29-1, the J call TRBJ1-2, with D perhaps TRBD1 (5 bases). Germline V lookup: CDR1 SQVTM, CDR2 ANQGSEA. The CDR3 sequence is 11 residues long. The CDR3, as DNA: TGCAGTGGCAGGGACGACTATGGCTACACCTTC. It is translated as CSGRDDYGYTF. The variable domain in full, with the rest retrieved from reference TRBV29-1 and TRBJ1-2, is SAVISQKPSRDICQRGTSLTIQCQVDSQVTMMFWYRQQPGQSLTLIATANQGSEATYESGFVIDKFPISRPNLTFSTLTVSNMSPEDSSIYLCSGRDDYGYTFGSGTRLTVV.

This clonotype came up many times. The chain carries TRBV19 and TRBJ1-3, with D unclear. The length of the CDR3 is 15 residues. Trimming stripped 0 bases from V and 2 bases from J, with 8 bases between. CDR1 is LNHDA and CDR2 is SQIVND in the germline V gene (reference sequence). The CDR3 protein is CASSIDVGTGNTIYF. The CDR3 DNA reads TGTGCCAGTAGTATAGATGTTGGAACTGGAAACACCATATATTTT.

The chain combines TRBV12-3 or TRBV12-4 with TRBJ1-5; 7 bases map to TRBD1. This CDR3 spans 15 amino acids. The ends lost 6 bases at V and 5 bases at J; junction bases unmatched: 10. The CDR3 is CASSPLDRVDQPQHF. CDR3 DNA sequence: TGTGCCAGCAGCCCCCTCGACAGGGTTGATCAGCCCCAGCATTTT.

The V and J genes are TRBV7-2 and TRBJ2-7, with 7 bases aligning to TRBD1. V shed 5 bases and J 0 bases; nucleotides not matched to a gene: 7. In germline, CDR1 is SGHTA, CDR2 FQGNSA. The CDR3 loop spans 15 amino acids. Here the CDR3 reads CASSPSTGNSYEQYF. In nucleotides, the CDR3 is TGTGCCAGCAGCCCCTCGACAGGGAACTCCTACGAGCAGTACTTC.

The sample holds a few counts of this clonotype. This chain links TRBV6-2 or TRBV6-3 with TRBJ2-2; D is uncertain. The CDR3 length is 16 residues. Between the trimmed V and J ends, which lost 2 bases and 5 bases, there was a span of 15 bases. From germline, CDR1 is MNHEY and CDR2 SVGEGT. CDR3: CASSYVPSAFTGELFF. CDR3 bases: TGTGCCAGCAGTTACGTCCCCAGTGCCTTTACCGGGGAGCTGTTTTTT.

This rearrangement joins TRBV4-2 to TRBJ2-7, with 9 bases that match TRBD1. CDR1 is LGHNA and CDR2 is YNFKEQ in the germline V gene. Trimming removed 0 bases from V and 3 bases from J; junction bases left unmatched: 6. The CDR3 length is 16 residues. The CDR3 reads CASSQDVTGGIYEQYF. The DNA of the CDR3 is TGTGCCAGCAGCCAAGACGTGACAGGGGGAATCTACGAGCAGTACTTC.

The J gene is TRBJ1-3, the V gene TRBV28; perhaps TRBD1 as D (6 bases). This CDR3 has 15 residues. Looked up from germline, CDR1 is MDHEN and CDR2 is SYDVKM. V lost 6 bases and J lost 4, with 16 bases in between. The CDR3 nucleotides are TGTGCCAGCAGCCCCTACAGGGTAACGGGAAACACCATATATTTT. Amino acid sequence: CASSPYRVTGNTIYF.

This clonotype has a count of ten or more. The chain carries TRBV7-2 and TRBJ2-5, with 11 positions matching TRBD1. This CDR3 region has 19 residues. After removal of 1 base from V and 0 bases from J, the junction contained 10 bases not matched to a gene. Germline assignment: CDR1 SGHTA and CDR2 FQGNSA. In DNA, the CDR3 is TGTGCCAGCAGCTTAGGCTTAGGGACAGGGGGGGGCTACCAAGAGACCCAGTACTTC. This translates into CASSLGLGTGGGYQETQYF. The entire variable domain, with the rest obtained from reference TRBV7-2 and TRBJ2-5, is as follows: GAGVSQSPSNKVTEKGKDVELRCDPISGHTALYWYRQSLGQGLEFLIYFQGNSAPDKSGLPSDRFSAERTGGSVSTLTIQRTQQEDSAVYLCASSLGLGTGGGYQETQYFGPGTRLLVL.

This clonotype was seen ten or more times. The chain links TRBV30 to TRBJ2-6; 10 nucleotides align to TRBD1. V lost 0 bases to trimming and J lost 6 bases; unmatched junction nucleotides: 2. The CDR3 length is 15 residues. Germline CDR1 and CDR2: GTSNPN and SVGIG (reference sequence). The CDR3 protein is CAWSVGTGEANVLTF. As DNA, the CDR3 is TGTGCCTGGAGTGTAGGGACAGGGGAGGCCAACGTCCTGACTTTC.

This clonotype was counted many times. Germline is not matched at one junction end, which may reflect a read error. The chain employs TRBV19 and TRBJ1-5; the D is unclear. Germline V gene sequence: CDR1 LNHDA, CDR2 SQIVND (reference sequence). This CDR3 spans 15 amino acids. CDR3 bases: TGTGCCAGTAGTAGGATCGGGAATAGCAATCAGCCCCAACATTTT. Amino acids: CASSRIGNSNQPQHF. Supplemented by reference TRBV19 and TRBJ1-5, the full variable domain reads DGGITQSPKYLFRKEGQNVTLSCEQNLNHDAMYWYRQDPGQGLRLIYYSQIVNDFQKGDIAEGYSVSREKKESFPLTVTSAQKNPTAFYLCASSRIGNSNQPQHFGDGTRLSIL.